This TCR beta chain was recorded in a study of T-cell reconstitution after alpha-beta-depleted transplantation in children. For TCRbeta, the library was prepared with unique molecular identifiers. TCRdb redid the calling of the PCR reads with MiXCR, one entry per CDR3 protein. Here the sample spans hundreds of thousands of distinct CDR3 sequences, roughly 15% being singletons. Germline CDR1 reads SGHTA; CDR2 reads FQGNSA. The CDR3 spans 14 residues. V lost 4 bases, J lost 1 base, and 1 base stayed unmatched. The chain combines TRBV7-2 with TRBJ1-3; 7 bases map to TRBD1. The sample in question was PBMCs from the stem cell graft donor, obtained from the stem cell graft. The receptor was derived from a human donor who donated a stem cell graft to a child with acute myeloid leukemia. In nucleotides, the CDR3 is TGTGCCAGCAGCTGCAGGGGGTCTGGAAACACCATATATTTT. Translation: CASSCRGSGNTIYF.